This T cell receptor beta chain was profiled in a study of CD8+ T cells in alopecia areata. Findings and limits, study-wide: Mice showed TCR sharing more clearly than patients did, possibly owing to HLA.

A word on this clone: Its specificity is not known.

The CDR3 has 15 amino acids. The germline CDR1 and CDR2 sequences are SQVTM and ANQGSEA. J was trimmed by 8 bases and V by 7 bases; bases with no gene match: 17. Extraction of RNA preceded its reverse transcription into cDNA, which served as the sequencing template. The assay was immunoSEQ multiplex PCR, and TCRdb's table has in-frame clones only and misses some. The table includes some 110,000 clones, around two fifths detected once. Punch biopsies of lesional scalp, plus peripheral blood, were taken from alopecia areata patients. T lymphocytes (CD4+ and CD8+) were sorted from PBMCs. This rearrangement joins TRBV29-1 to TRBJ1-1; 9 bases match TRBD1. The material sequenced was CD4+ T cells sorted from blood. The source is a human donor with alopecia areata. CDR3 nucleotides: TGCAGCGCGAAAACCCGCCCGGGACAGGGTTTCGAAGCTTTCTTT. It translates to CSAKTRPGQGFEAFF.